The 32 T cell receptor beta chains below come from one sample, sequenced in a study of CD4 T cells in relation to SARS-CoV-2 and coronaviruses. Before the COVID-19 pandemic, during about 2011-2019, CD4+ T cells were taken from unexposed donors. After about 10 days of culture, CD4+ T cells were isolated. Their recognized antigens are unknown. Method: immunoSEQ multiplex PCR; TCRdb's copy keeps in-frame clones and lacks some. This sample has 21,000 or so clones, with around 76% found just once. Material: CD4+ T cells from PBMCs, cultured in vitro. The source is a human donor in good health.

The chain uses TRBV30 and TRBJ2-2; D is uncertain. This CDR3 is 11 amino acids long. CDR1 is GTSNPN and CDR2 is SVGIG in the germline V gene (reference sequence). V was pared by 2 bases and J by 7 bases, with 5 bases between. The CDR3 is CAWSPFGELFF. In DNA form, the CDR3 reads TGTGCCTGGAGTCCATTCGGGGAGCTGTTTTTT.

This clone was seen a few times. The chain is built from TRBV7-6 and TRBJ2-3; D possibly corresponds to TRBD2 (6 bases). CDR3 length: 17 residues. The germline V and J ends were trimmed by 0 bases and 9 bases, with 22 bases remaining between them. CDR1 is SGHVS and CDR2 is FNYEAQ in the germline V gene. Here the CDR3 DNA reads TGTGCCAGCAGCTTAGCCTACGAGCCATCCTCGGGACTGACGCAGTATTTT. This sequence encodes CASSLAYEPSSGLTQYF.

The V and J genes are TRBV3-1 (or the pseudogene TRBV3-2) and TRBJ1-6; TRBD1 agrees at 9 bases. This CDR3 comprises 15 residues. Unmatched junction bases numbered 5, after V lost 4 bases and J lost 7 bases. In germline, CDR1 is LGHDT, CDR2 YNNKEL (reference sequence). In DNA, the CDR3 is TGTGCCAGCAGCCGAGGAGGACAGGGGAATTCACCCCTCCACTTT. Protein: CASSRGGQGNSPLHF.

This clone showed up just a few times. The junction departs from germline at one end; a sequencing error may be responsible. CDR3: CASSGVTGNNQPQHF. In DNA, the CDR3 is TGTGCCAGTAGTGGCGTGACAGGGAACAATCAGCCCCAACATTTT. The chain is built from TRBV19 and TRBJ1-5; 7 bases fit TRBD1. The CDR3 is 15 residues long. Germline assignment: CDR1 LNHDA and CDR2 SQIVND (reference sequence). The full variable domain, with the rest looked up from reference TRBV19 and TRBJ1-5, is DGGITQSPKYLFRKEGQNVTLSCEQNLNHDAMYWYRQDPGQGLRLIYYSQIVNDFQKGDIAEGYSVSREKKESFPLTVTSAQKNPTAFYLCASSGVTGNNQPQHFGDGTRLSIL.

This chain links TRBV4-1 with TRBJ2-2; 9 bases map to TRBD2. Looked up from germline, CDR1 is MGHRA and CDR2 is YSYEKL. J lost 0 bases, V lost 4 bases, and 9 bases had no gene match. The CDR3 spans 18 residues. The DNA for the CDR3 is TGCGCCAGCAGCCCCCCAACCGGACTAGCGACGAACACCGGGGAGCTGTTTTTT. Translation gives CASSPPTGLATNTGELFF.

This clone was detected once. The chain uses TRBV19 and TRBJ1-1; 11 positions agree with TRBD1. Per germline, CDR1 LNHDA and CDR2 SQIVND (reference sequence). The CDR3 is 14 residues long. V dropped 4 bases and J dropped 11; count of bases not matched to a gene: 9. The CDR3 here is CASSTLRDRGGAFF. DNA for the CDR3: TGTGCCAGTAGTACCCTCCGGGACAGGGGGGGGGCTTTCTTT.

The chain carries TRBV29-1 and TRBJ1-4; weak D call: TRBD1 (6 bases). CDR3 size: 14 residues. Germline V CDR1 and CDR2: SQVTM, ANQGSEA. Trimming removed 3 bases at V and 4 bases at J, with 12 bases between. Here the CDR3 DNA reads TGCAGCGTTGATGGGGGCAGGGGTAATGAAAAACTGTTTTTT. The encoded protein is CSVDGGRGNEKLFF.

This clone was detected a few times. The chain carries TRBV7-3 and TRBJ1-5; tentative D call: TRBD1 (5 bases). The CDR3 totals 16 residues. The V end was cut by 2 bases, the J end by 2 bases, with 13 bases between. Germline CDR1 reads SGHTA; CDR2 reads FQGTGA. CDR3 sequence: CASSLPGGVGNQPQHF. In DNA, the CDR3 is TGTGCCAGCAGCTTACCCGGGGGGGTCGGCAATCAGCCCCAGCATTTT.

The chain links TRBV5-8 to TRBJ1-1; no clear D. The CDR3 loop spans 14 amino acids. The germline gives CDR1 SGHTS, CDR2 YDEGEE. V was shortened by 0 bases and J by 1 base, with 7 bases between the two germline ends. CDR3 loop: CASSLGFRNTEAFF. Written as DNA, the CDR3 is TGTGCCAGCAGCTTGGGTTTCAGGAACACTGAAGCTTTCTTT.

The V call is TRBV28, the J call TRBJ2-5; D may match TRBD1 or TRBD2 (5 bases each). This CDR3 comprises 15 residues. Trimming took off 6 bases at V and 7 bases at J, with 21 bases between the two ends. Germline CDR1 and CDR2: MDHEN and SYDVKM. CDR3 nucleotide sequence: TGTGCCAGCAGAACAGGACTGGAACGCTGGGGGACCCAGTACTTC. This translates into CASRTGLERWGTQYF.

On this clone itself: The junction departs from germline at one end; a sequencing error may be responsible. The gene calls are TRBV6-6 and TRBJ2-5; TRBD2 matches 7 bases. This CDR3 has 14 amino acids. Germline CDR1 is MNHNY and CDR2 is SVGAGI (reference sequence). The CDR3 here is CASSYPGGRETQYF. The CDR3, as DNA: TGTGCCAGCAGTTACCCGGGGGGTAGAGAGACTCAGTACTTC.

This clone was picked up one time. The CDR3: CASSTGTESEKLFF. In DNA form, the CDR3 reads TGTGCCAGTAGTACCGGGACGGAGTCGGAAAAACTGTTTTTT. V is TRBV19 and J is TRBJ1-4; D might be TRBD1 (5 bases). The CDR3 runs 14 residues. V was shortened by 4 bases and J by 8 bases, with 14 bases between the two germline ends. Germline assignment: CDR1 LNHDA and CDR2 SQIVND (reference sequence). Supplemented by reference TRBV19 and TRBJ1-4, the full variable domain reads DGGITQSPKYLFRKEGQNVTLSCEQNLNHDAMYWYRQDPGQGLRLIYYSQIVNDFQKGDIAEGYSVSREKKESFPLTVTSAQKNPTAFYLCASSTGTESEKLFFGSGTQLSVL.

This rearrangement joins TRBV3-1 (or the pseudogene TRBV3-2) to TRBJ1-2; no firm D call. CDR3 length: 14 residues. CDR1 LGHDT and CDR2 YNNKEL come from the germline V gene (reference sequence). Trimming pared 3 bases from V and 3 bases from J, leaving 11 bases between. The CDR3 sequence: CASSHGNSDYGYTF. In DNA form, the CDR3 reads TGTGCCAGCAGCCACGGGAATTCCGACTATGGCTACACCTTC.

The CDR3, as DNA: TGCAGCATTGGAACCGTCAGGAGCTCCTACAATGAGCAGTTCTTC. Its translation: CSIGTVRSSYNEQFF. The rearrangement links TRBV29-1 to TRBJ2-1; D gene uncertain. Germline assignment: CDR1 SQVTM and CDR2 ANQGSEA. Trimming pared 8 bases from V and 0 bases from J, leaving 17 bases between. The CDR3 extends over 15 amino acids.

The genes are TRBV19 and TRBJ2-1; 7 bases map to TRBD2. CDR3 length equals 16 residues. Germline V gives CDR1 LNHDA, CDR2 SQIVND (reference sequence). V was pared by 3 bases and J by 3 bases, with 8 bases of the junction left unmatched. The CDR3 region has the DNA TGTGCCAGTAGTATTGCGGGGGTGGGGAACTACAATGAGCAGTTCTTC. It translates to CASSIAGVGNYNEQFF.

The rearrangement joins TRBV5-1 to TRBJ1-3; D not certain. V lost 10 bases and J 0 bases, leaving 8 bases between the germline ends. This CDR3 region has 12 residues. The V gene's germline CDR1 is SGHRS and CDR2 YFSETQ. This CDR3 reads CAGSSSGNTIYF. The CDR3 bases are TGCGCCGGATCCAGCTCTGGAAACACCATATATTTT.

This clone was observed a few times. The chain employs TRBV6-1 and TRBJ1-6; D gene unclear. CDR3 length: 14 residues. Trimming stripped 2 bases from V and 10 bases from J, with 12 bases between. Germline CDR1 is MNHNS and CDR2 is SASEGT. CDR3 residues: CASSELARVSPLHF. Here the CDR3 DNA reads TGTGCCAGCAGTGAACTAGCGAGGGTCTCACCCCTCCACTTT.

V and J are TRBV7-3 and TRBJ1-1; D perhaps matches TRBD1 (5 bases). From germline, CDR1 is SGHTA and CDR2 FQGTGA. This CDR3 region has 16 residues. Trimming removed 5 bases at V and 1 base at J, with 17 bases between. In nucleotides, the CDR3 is TGTGCCAGCAGCCTTCGAGTGGGACGGCAGAACACTGAAGCTTTCTTT. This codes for CASSLRVGRQNTEAFF.

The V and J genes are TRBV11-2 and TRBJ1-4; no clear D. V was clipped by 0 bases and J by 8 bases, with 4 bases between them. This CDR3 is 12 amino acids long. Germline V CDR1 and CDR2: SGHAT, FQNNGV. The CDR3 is CASSLDQEKLFF. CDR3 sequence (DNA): TGTGCCAGCAGCTTAGACCAGGAAAAACTGTTTTTT.

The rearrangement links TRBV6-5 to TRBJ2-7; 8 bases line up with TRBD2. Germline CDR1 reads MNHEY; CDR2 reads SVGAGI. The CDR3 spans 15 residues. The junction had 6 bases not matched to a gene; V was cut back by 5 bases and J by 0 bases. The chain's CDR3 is CASSNSGASSYEQYF. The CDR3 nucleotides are TGTGCCAGCAGTAATAGCGGGGCGAGCTCCTACGAGCAGTACTTC.

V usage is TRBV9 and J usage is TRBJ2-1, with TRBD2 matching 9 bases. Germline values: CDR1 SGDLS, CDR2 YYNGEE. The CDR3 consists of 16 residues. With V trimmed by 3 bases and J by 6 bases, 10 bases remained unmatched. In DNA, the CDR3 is TGTGCCAGCAGCGGCCAGACTAGCGGAATTAGCAATGAGCAGTTCTTC. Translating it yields CASSGQTSGISNEQFF.

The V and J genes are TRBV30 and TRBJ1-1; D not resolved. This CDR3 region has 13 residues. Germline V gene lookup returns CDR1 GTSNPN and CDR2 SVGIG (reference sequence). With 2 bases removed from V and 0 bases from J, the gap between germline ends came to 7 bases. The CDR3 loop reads CAWSSILNTEAFF. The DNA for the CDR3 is TGTGCCTGGAGTTCGATTTTGAACACTGAAGCTTTCTTT.

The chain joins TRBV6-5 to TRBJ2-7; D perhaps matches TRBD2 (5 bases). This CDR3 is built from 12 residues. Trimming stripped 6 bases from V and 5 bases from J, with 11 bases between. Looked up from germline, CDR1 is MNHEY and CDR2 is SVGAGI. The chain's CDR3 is CASRTEVNEQYF. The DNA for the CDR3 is TGTGCCAGCAGGACGGAGGTGAACGAGCAGTACTTC.

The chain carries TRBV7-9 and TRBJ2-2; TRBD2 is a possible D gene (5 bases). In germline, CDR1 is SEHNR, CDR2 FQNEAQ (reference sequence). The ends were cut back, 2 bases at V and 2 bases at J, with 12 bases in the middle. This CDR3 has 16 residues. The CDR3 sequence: CASSLMAGVNTGELFF. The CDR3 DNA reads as TGTGCCAGCAGCTTAATGGCCGGGGTTAACACCGGGGAGCTGTTTTTT.

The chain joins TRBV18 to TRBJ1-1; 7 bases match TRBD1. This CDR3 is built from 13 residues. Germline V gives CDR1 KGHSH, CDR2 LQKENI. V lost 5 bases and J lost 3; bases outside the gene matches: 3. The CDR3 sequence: CASSSDRDTEAFF. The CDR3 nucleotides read TGTGCCAGCTCATCCGACAGGGACACTGAAGCTTTCTTT.

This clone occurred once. CDR3 region: CASSLPWTGRVNEQFF. For the CDR3, the DNA is TGTGCCAGCAGTTTACCCTGGACAGGGAGGGTAAATGAGCAGTTCTTC. The V gene is TRBV28, the J gene TRBJ2-1; D is perhaps TRBD1 (8 bases). Trimming left V 2 bases short and J 7 bases short, with 18 bases between. There are 16 residues in the CDR3. Germline lookup yields CDR1 MDHEN and CDR2 SYDVKM.

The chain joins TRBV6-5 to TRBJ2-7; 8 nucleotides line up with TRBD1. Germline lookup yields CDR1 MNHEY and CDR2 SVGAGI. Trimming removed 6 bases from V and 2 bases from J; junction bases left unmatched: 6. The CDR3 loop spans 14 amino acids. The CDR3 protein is CASRRQGTTYEQYF. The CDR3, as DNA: TGTGCCAGCAGGAGACAGGGGACCACCTACGAGCAGTACTTC.

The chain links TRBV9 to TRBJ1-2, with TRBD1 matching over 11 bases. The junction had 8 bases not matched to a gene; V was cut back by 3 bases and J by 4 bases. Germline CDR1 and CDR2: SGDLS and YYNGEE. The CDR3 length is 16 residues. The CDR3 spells CASSEKDRGRSYGYTF. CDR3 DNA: TGTGCCAGCAGCGAAAAGGACAGGGGGCGCAGCTATGGCTACACCTTC.

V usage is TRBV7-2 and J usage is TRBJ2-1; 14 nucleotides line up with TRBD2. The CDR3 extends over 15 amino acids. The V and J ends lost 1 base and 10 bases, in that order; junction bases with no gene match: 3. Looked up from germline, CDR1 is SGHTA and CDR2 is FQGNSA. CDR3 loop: CASSLGGLAGDEQFF. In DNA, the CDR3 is TGTGCCAGCAGCTTAGGGGGACTAGCGGGAGACGAGCAGTTCTTC.

The CDR3, as DNA: TGTGCCACCACTGGCCGGGACAGGGAAACTGGGGCCAACGTCCTGACTTTC. Amino acid sequence: CATTGRDRETGANVLTF. The chain joins TRBV24-1 to TRBJ2-6; 9 bases align to TRBD1. Germline CDR1 and CDR2: KGHDR and SFDVKD. The CDR3 loop spans 17 amino acids. The V and J ends lost 8 bases and 2 bases, in that order; junction bases with no gene match: 9.

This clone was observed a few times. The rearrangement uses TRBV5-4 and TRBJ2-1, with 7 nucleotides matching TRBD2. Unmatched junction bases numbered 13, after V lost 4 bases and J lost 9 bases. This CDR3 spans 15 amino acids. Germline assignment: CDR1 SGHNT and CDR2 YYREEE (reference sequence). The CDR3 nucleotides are TGTGCCAGCAGCCCGGAAAGGCGGGAGAGGCCTGAGCAGTTCTTC. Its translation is CASSPERRERPEQFF. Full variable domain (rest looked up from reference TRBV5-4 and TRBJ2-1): ETGVTQSPTHLIKTRGQQVTLRCSSQSGHNTVSWYQQALGQGPQFIFQYYREEENGRGNFPPRFSGLQFPNYSSELNVNALELDDSALYLCASSPERRERPEQFFGPGTRLTVL.

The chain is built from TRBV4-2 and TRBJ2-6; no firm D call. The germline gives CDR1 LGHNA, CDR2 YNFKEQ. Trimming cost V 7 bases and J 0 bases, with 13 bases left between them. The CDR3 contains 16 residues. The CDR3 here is CASTTPIPSGANVLTF. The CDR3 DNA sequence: TGTGCCAGCACGACTCCGATTCCCTCTGGGGCCAACGTCCTGACTTTC.